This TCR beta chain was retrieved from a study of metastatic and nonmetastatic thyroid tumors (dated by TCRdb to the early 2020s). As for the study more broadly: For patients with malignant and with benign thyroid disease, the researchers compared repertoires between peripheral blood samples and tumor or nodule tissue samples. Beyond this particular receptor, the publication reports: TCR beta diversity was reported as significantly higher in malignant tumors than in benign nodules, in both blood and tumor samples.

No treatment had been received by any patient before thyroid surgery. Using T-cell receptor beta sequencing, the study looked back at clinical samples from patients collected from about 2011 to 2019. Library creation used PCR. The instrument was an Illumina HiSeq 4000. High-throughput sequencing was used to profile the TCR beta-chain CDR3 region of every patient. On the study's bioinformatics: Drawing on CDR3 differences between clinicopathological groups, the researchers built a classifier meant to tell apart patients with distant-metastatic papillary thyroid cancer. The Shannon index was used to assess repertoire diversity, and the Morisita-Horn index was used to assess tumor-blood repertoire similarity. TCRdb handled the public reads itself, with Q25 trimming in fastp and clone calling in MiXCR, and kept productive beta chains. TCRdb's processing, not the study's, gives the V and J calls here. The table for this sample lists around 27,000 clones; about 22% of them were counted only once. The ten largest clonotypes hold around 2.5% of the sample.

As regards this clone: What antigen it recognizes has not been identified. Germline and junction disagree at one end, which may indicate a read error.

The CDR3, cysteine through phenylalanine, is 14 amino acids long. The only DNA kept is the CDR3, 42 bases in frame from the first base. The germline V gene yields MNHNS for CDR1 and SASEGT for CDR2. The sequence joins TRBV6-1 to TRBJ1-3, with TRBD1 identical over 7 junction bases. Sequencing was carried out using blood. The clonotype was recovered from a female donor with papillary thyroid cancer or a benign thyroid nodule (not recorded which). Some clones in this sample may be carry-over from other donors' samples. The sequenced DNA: TGTGCCAGCAGTGTCAGGGGGTTAGGAAACACCAAATATTTT. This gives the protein CASSVRGLGNTKYF.